This T cell receptor (beta chain) comes out of a study of OX40 agonist ivuxolimab in advanced cancers. As for the study more broadly: Ivuxolimab was an agonistic, fully human IgG2 monoclonal antibody directed against OX40 (CD134), a costimulatory receptor. Among the approximately 50 dose-escalation patients, around 20 had hepatocellular carcinoma, roughly 15 melanoma, 9 renal cell carcinoma and 9 head and neck cancer. Patients were allowed to have had prior anti-PD-1, anti-PD-L1 or anti-CTLA-4 therapy, and 40% to 45% of the dose-escalation patients had previously received checkpoint inhibitors. Intravenous ivuxolimab was administered to patients every 2 weeks at six dose levels: 0.01, 0.1, 0.3, 1.5, 3 and 10 mg/kg. The monotherapy dose-escalation portion (N ≈ 52 patients) of the phase I ivuxolimab trial is reported in the paper. The dose-escalation cohort was 82.7% male with a mean age of about 58 years, ranging from about 23 to 85. Peripheral TCRbeta sequencing was intended to test whether TCR sequence diversity was altered and clonal T-cell expansion was caused by ivuxolimab. Three dose-escalation patients achieved partial responses, one with hepatocellular carcinoma and two with cutaneous melanoma. General study outcomes and caveats: After ivuxolimab, expanded clones were on average more numerous among CD8+ T cells than among CD4+ T cells. The antigen specificity of the clonally expanded peripheral T cells was not determined. Low levels of normalized T-cell clonal expansion were also seen in some patients who did not respond. At doses of 0.1 to 3.0 mg/kg, clonal expansion of both CD4+ and CD8+ T cells in blood was seen between baseline and week 6. In the 0.1-3.0 mg/kg groups, partial responders had among the lowest normalized peripheral clonal expansion, particularly in CD8+ T cells.

For sequencing of the TCRbeta CDR3 region, genomic DNA was extracted from the sorted cells. The immunoSEQ Assay was used for sequencing of TCRbeta CDR3 regions. The immuneACCESS repertoire file appears here via TCRdb, limited to in-frame rearrangements. These files lack a portion of the clones; in checked studies, under half of the deficit traces to unresolved V genes, and the cause of the others is not known. Counted in this sample were tens of thousands of clones; around 87% of them appeared once. 4% to 5% of the sample comes from the top ten. In the germline V gene, CDR1 corresponds to SGHTS and CDR2 to YDEGEE. V gives up 10 bases and J gives up 3 bases, and the segment between their germline ends measures 17 bases. Spanning cysteine to phenylalanine, the CDR3 consists of 13 amino acids. The read is trimmed to its CDR3 DNA, 39 bases read in frame from base 1. Turning to this clone: This clone's antigen is unknown. Base qualities are not provided; no much larger clone lies one nucleotide away.

The trial excluded patients who had a history of autoimmune disease or were on systemic immunosuppression. Peripheral blood for TCR sequencing was drawn from every dose cohort at baseline, at cycle 4 day 1 and at cycle 7 day 1. The samples were taken from a phase I, first-in-human, multicenter, open-label dose-escalation trial of ivuxolimab. Adults with locally advanced or metastatic melanoma, renal cell, hepatocellular, or head and neck squamous cell carcinoma were enrolled in the trial. Before TCR sequencing, CD4+ and CD8+ T cells were separately sorted from peripheral blood. This TCR was sampled from an adult with an advanced solid tumor such as melanoma, head and neck, liver or kidney cancer. Source: CD4+ or CD8+ T cells sorted from blood, taken in a trial of the OX40 agonist ivuxolimab. This receptor chain uses TRBV5-8 and TRBJ2-7; the D gene identity is not certain. The nucleotides are TGTGCCCTCAAGCCAGCGAACCGCTACGAGCAGTACTTC. Translated, this gives CALKPANRYEQYF.